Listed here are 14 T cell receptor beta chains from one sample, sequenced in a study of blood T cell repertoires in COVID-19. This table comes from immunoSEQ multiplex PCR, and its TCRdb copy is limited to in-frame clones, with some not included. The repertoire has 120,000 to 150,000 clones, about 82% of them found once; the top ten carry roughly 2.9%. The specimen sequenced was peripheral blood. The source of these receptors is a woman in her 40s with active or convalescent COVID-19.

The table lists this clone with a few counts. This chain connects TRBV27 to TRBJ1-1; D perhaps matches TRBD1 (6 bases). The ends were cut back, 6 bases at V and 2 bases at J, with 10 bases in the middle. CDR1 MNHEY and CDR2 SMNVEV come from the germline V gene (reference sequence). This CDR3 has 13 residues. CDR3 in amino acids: CASSYRDNTEAFF. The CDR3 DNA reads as TGTGCCAGCAGCTACAGGGATAACACTGAAGCTTTCTTT.

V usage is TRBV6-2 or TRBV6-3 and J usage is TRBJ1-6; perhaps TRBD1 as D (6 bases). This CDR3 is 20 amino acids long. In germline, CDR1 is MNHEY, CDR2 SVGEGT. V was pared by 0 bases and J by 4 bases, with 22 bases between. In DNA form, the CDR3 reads TGTGCCAGCAGTTACTCGAAGGGTGGGACAAGCCCGGCTTATAATTCACCCCTCCACTTT. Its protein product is CASSYSKGGTSPAYNSPLHF.

The CDR3 region is CSVFREKRLFF. The CDR3, as DNA: TGCAGCGTTTTTAGGGAGAAAAGGCTGTTTTTT. The rearrangement links TRBV29-1 to TRBJ1-4; no clear D gene. The germline V and J ends were trimmed by 5 bases and 14 bases, with 15 bases remaining between them. This CDR3 spans 11 amino acids. Germline CDR1 is SQVTM and CDR2 is ANQGSEA.

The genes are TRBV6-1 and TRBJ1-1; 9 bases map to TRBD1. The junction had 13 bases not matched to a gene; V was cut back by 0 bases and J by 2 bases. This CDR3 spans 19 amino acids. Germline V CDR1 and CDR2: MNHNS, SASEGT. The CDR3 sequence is CASSEAHPGTGWENTEAFF. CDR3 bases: TGTGCCAGCAGTGAAGCGCATCCCGGGACAGGGTGGGAAAACACTGAAGCTTTCTTT.

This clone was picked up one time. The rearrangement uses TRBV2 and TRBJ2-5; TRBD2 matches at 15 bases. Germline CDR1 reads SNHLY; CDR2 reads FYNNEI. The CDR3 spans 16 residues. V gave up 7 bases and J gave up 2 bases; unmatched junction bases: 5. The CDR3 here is CASITGLAGGQETQYF. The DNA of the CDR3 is TGTGCCAGCATCACCGGACTAGCGGGGGGGCAAGAGACCCAGTACTTC.

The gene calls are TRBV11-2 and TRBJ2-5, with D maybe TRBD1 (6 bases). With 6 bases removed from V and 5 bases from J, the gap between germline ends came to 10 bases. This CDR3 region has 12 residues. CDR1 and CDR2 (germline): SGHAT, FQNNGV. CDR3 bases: TGTGCCAGCAGTCTTACAGGGGAGACCCAGTACTTC. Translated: CASSLTGETQYF.

The CDR3 DNA is TGTGCCAGCAGCTTAGTCGGTGCCGGGTCTGGAAACACCATATATTTT. This codes for CASSLVGAGSGNTIYF. The chain carries TRBV7-2 and TRBJ1-3; no firm D call. CDR1 is SGHTA, CDR2 FQGNSA, per germline. The CDR3 has 16 amino acids. The V end lost 1 base, the J end lost 1 base, and 11 bases lay between the germline ends.

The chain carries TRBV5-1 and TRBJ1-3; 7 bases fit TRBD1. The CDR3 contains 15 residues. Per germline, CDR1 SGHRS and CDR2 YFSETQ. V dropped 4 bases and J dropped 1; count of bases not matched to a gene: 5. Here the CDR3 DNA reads TGCGCCAGCAGCCGAGACAGGGTGTCTGGAAACACCATATATTTT. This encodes CASSRDRVSGNTIYF. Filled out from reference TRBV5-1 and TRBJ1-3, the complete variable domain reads KAGVTQTPRYLIKTRGQQVTLSCSPISGHRSVSWYQQTPGQGLQFLFEYFSETQRNKGNFPGRFSGRQFSNSRSEMNVSTLELGDSALYLCASSRDRVSGNTIYFGEGSWLTVV.

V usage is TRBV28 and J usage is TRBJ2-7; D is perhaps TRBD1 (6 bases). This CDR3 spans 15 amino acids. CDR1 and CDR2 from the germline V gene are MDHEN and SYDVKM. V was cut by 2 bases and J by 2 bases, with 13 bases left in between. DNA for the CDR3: TGTGCCAGCAGTTTAGGGGGCGCGGATCCCTACGAGCAGTACTTC. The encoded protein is CASSLGGADPYEQYF.

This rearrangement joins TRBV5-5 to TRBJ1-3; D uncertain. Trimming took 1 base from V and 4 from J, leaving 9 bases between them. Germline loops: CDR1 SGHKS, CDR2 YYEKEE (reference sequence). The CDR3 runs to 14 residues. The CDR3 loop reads CASSLPGSGNTIYF. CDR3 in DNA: TGTGCCAGCAGCTTGCCGGGATCCGGAAACACCATATATTTT.

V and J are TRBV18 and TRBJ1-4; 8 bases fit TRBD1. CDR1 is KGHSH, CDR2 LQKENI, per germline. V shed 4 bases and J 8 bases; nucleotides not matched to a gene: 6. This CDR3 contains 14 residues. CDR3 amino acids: CASSQQGVREKLFF. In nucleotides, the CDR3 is TGTGCCAGCTCACAACAGGGGGTTCGGGAAAAACTGTTTTTT.

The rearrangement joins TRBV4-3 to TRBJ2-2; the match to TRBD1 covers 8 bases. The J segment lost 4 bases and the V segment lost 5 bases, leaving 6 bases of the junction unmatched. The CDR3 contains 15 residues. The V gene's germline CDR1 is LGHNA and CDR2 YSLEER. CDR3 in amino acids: CASSIRQGSTGELFF. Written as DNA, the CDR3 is TGCGCCAGCAGCATCCGACAGGGGAGCACCGGGGAGCTGTTTTTT.

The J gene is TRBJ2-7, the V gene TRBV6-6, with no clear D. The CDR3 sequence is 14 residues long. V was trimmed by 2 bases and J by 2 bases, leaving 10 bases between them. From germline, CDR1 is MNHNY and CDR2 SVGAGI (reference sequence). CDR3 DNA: TGTGCCAGCAGTTACAGAGGATTGACCTACGAGCAGTACTTC. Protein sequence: CASSYRGLTYEQYF.

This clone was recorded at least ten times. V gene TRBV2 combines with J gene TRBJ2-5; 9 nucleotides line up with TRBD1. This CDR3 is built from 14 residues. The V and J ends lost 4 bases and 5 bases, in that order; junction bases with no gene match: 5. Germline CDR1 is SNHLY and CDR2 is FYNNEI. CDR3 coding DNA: TGTGCCAGCAGTGTGGGACAGGGTGGGGAGACCCAGTACTTC. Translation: CASSVGQGGETQYF. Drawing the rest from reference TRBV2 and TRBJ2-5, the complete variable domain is EPEVTQTPSHQVTQMGQEVILRCVPISNHLYFYWYRQILGQKVEFLVSFYNNEISEKSEIFDDQFSVERPDGSNFTLKIRSTKLEDSAMYFCASSVGQGGETQYFGPGTRLLVL.